A selection of T cell receptor beta chains follows, all from one sample in a study of T cells after yellow fever vaccination. TCRdb used MiXCR to reprocess the 5' RACE reads, holding one entry per CDR3 protein. The sample consists of some 350,000 distinct CDR3 sequences, about 4% of them appearing once. Sample: PBMCs, taken 5 days after the yellow fever booster vaccination. Receptors originate from a young man who received the YFV17D yellow fever vaccine. Both conserved end residues are trimmed from each CDR3. The order of the fields is V gene, CDR3 protein.

V gene: TRBV6-5; CDR3 protein: ASSYSRGGEQF
V gene: TRBV20-1; CDR3 protein: SARPAGGYYGYT
V gene: TRBV23-1; CDR3 protein: ASSTRVQTYQETQY
V gene: TRBV20-1; CDR3 protein: SARWGSAFTEAF
V gene: TRBV7-2; CDR3 protein: ASSIGQVYSNQPQH
V gene: TRBV25-1; CDR3 protein: ASSPTGGLYEQY
V gene: TRBV7-2; CDR3 protein: ASSRGGAVQGEQY
V gene: TRBV3-1; CDR3 protein: ASSQVRQGNIQY
V gene: TRBV6-5; CDR3 protein: ASSYSSLVTSTIY
V gene: TRBV12-3/TRBV12-4; CDR3 protein: ASSLRDGDNTEAF
V gene: TRBV11-2; CDR3 protein: ASSFNPNRVGSPLH
V gene: TRBV5-1; CDR3 protein: ASSLGGTSSYEQY
V gene: TRBV6-5; CDR3 protein: ASSYGTGYNEQF
V gene: TRBV6-2/TRBV6-3; CDR3 protein: ASSTSTGGNYGYT
V gene: TRBV19; CDR3 protein: ASSNAGANYGYT
V gene: TRBV4-3; CDR3 protein: ASSQGILGGTKSTDTQY
V gene: TRBV6-2/TRBV6-3; CDR3 protein: ASSYSPGDQPQH
V gene: TRBV2; CDR3 protein: ASSHRDGYGYT
V gene: TRBV20-1; CDR3 protein: SAEPAGTGNTIY
V gene: TRBV18; CDR3 protein: ASSLRTGWNEKLF
V gene: TRBV6-5; CDR3 protein: ASSHWGNQPQH
V gene: TRBV2; CDR3 protein: ASSGGRGRNTEAF
V gene: TRBV4-1; CDR3 protein: ASSQPQETQY
V gene: TRBV4-2; CDR3 protein: ASSHRGLGGYT
V gene: TRBV4-3; CDR3 protein: ASSQLAGTVAYEQY
V gene: TRBV18; CDR3 protein: ASSPRGSMSQPQH
V gene: TRBV5-1; CDR3 protein: ASSLAVGAANTGELF
V gene: TRBV11-2; CDR3 protein: ASSLRGFGGGGYT
V gene: TRBV29-1; CDR3 protein: SFPGQSMNTEAF
V gene: TRBV12-3/TRBV12-4; CDR3 protein: ASSPWGGGIYEQY
V gene: TRBV5-1; CDR3 protein: ASSLARIQPGGYEQY
V gene: TRBV5-1; CDR3 protein: ASSSREAGPNEQF
V gene: TRBV7-2; CDR3 protein: ASRTTGGFQETQY
V gene: TRBV10-3; CDR3 protein: AIGTAQETQY
V gene: TRBV7-2; CDR3 protein: ASSVSTVARNTEAF
V gene: TRBV5-1; CDR3 protein: ASSFQGLGTDTQY
V gene: TRBV5-6; CDR3 protein: ASSLFSGAEGYT
V gene: TRBV10-3; CDR3 protein: AIKAEIYGYT
V gene: TRBV20-1; CDR3 protein: SAIPQGNSPLH
V gene: TRBV7-9; CDR3 protein: ASSRRTASSYNEQF
V gene: TRBV10-3; CDR3 protein: AIRRTGDKYEQY
V gene: TRBV5-5; CDR3 protein: ASSFVGGWNTEAF
V gene: TRBV5-1; CDR3 protein: ASTPPGVPRETQY
V gene: TRBV6-8; CDR3 protein: ASSYFCQGYT
V gene: TRBV12-3/TRBV12-4; CDR3 protein: ASSFGTGRGYEQY
V gene: TRBV3-1; CDR3 protein: ASSHRRDRGYEQY
V gene: TRBV28; CDR3 protein: ASSFIQGPGELF
V gene: TRBV4-3; CDR3 protein: ASSQDSASGQF
V gene: TRBV7-2; CDR3 protein: ASSLGGLGGETQY
V gene: TRBV5-7; CDR3 protein: ASSLASGVGKNIQY